Listed below are T cell receptor beta chains from one sample, sequenced in a study of response to subunit inactivated influenza vaccine. TCRdb reprocessed the RT-PCR reads with MiXCR, giving one entry per CDR3 protein. This table holds over 800,000 distinct CDR3 sequences, 21% found once. The source was PBMCs from blood, collected around 5 days after vaccination. The receptors come from a man aged 45-60 years who received an inactivated influenza vaccine. The CDR3 runs from the conserved cysteine through the conserved F or W. The D gene is left open where the match is weak.

d_call,j_call,v_call,cdr3_aa
.,TRBJ1-2,TRBV7-9,CASSLIYSGYTF
.,TRBJ2-5,TRBV12-3/TRBV12-4,CASSLDTKRETQYF
TRBD2,TRBJ2-7,TRBV7-3,CASSPSGRLYEQYF
TRBD1,TRBJ1-3,TRBV7-2,CASSRAGTGSGNTIYF
TRBD1,TRBJ1-5,TRBV12-3/TRBV12-4,CASQDRGGQPQHF
.,TRBJ2-4,TRBV5-1,CASSLDPGQGANIQYF
.,TRBJ2-3,TRBV6-1,CASMDSQYF
TRBD1,TRBJ1-2,TRBV14,CASSQWTGDNYGYTF
.,TRBJ2-7,TRBV10-3,CAITAGPTEEQYF
TRBD1,TRBJ1-5,TRBV9,CASSAGQVYQPQHF
.,TRBJ2-7,TRBV6-5,CASSYSRGTSYEQYF
.,TRBJ2-4,TRBV5-1,CASSAQGSKNIQYF
TRBD1,TRBJ2-7,TRBV7-2,CASSQDRGPFYEQYF
.,TRBJ1-1,TRBV7-2,CASSLSPYGSTEAFF
.,TRBJ1-4,TRBV20-1,CSARDPKIREKLFF
TRBD1,TRBJ2-7,TRBV11-2,CASSLGTGQLEQYF
TRBD1,TRBJ2-7,TRBV20-1,CSASPVTGSYEQYF
.,TRBJ1-1,TRBV4-1,CASSQGGGRRTEAFF
.,TRBJ1-1,TRBV3-1,CASRPYGGTEAFF
TRBD1,TRBJ2-7,TRBV7-8,CASRRWDRSSYEQYF
TRBD1,TRBJ2-1,TRBV4-3,CASSQDKGAHEQFF
TRBD1,TRBJ2-1,TRBV4-3,CASSQANRGPYNEQFF
.,TRBJ1-2,TRBV20-1,CSARDQVVGYTF